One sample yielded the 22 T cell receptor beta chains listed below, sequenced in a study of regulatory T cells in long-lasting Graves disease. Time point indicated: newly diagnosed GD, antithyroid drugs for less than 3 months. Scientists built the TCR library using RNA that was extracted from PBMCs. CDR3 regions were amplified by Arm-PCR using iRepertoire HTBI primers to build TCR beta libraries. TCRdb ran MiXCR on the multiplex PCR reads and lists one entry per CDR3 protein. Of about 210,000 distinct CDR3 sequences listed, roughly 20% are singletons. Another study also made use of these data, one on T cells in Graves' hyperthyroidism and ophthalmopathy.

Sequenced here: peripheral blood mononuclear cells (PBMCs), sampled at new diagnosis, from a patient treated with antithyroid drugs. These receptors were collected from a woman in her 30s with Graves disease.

CDR3 coding DNA: TGTGCCAGCAGTTTCGTCGGCAGGGGTGGGAACACTGAAGCTTTCTTT. Translated: CASSFVGRGGNTEAFF. The rearrangement uses TRBV28 and TRBJ1-1; the D gene is possibly TRBD1 (6 bases). The germline V and J ends were trimmed by 3 bases and 1 base, with 15 bases remaining between them. The CDR3 loop spans 16 amino acids. Germline-derived CDR1 and CDR2 are MDHEN and SYDVKM.

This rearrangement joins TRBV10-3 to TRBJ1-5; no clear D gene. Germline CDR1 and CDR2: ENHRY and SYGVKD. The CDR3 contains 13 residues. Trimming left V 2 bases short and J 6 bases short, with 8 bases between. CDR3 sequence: CAISEVVGQPQHF. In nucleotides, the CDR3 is TGTGCCATCAGTGAGGTGGTTGGTCAGCCCCAGCATTTT.

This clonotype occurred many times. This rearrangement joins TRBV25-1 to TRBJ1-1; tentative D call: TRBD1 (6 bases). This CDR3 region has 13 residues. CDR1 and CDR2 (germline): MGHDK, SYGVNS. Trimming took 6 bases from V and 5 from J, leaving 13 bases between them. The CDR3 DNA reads TGTGCCAGCAGCGCAGGGGATAGGACTGAAGCTTTCTTT. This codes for CASSAGDRTEAFF.

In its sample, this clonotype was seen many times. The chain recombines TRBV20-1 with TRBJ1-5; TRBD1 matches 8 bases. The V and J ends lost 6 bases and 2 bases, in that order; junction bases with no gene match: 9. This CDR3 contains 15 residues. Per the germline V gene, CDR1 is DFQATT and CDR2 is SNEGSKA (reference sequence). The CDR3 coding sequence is TGCAGTGCCCGAACGCAGGGGGCTGGCAATCAGCCCCAGCATTTT. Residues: CSARTQGAGNQPQHF.

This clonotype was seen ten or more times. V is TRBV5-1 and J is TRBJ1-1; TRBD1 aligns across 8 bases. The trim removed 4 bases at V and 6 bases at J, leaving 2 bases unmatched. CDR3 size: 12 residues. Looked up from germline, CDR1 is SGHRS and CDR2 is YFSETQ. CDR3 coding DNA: TGCGCCAGCAGCAACAGGGGGGCTGAAGCTTTCTTT. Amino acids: CASSNRGAEAFF.

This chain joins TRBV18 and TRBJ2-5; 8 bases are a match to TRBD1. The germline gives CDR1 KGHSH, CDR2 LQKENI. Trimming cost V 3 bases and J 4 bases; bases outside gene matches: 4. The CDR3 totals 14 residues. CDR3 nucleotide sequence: TGTGCCAGCTCACCCGGACAGGGTGTAGAGACCCAGTACTTC. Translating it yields CASSPGQGVETQYF.

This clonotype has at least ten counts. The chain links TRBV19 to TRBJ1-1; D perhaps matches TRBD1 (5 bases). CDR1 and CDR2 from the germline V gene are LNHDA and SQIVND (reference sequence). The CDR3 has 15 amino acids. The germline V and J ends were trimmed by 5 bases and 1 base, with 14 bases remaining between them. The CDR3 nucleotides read TGTGCCAGTAGTTCTCCATTCACAGGGAACACTGAAGCTTTCTTT. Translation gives CASSSPFTGNTEAFF. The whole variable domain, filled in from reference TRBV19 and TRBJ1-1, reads DGGITQSPKYLFRKEGQNVTLSCEQNLNHDAMYWYRQDPGQGLRLIYYSQIVNDFQKGDIAEGYSVSREKKESFPLTVTSAQKNPTAFYLCASSSPFTGNTEAFFGQGTRLTVV.

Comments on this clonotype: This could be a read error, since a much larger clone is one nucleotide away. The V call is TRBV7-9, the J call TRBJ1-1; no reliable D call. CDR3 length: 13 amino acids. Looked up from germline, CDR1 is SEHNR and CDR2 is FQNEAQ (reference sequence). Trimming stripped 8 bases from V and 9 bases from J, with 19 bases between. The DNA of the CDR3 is TGTGCCAGCGGCTCCTATCCGCCTTTGCAAGCTTTCTTT. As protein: CASGSYPPLQAFF.

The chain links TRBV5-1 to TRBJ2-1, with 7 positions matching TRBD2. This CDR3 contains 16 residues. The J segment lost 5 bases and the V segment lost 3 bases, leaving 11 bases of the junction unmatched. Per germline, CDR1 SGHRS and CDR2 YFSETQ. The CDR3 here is CASSWAGTTSNNEQFF. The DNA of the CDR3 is TGCGCCAGCAGCTGGGCCGGGACTACCTCTAACAATGAGCAGTTCTTC.

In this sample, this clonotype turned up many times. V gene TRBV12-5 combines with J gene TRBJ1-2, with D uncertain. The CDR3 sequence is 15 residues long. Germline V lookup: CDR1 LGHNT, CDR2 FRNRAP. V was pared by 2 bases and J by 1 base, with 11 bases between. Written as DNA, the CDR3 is TGTGCTAGTGGTTTGAGCCCGACGGATAACTATGGCTACACCTTC. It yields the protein CASGLSPTDNYGYTF. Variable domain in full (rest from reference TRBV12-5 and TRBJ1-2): DARVTQTPRHKVTEMGQEVTMRCQPILGHNTVFWYRQTMMQGLELLAYFRNRAPLDDSGMPKDRFSAEMPDATLATLKIQPSEPRDSAVYFCASGLSPTDNYGYTFGSGTRLTVV.

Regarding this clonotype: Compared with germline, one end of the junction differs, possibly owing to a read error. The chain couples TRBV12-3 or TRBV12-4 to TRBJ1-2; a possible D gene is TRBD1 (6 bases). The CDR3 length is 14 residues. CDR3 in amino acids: CASSPREGGYDYTF. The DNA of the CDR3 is TGTGCCAGCAGCCCAAGGGAGGGGGGGTATGACTACACCTTC.

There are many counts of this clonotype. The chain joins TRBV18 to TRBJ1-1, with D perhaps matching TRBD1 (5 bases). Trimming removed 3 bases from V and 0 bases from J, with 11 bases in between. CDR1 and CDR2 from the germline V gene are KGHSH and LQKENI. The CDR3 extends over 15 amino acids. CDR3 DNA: TGTGCCAGCTCACCGGGGCCAGGGATGAACACTGAAGCTTTCTTT. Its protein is CASSPGPGMNTEAFF.

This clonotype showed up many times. CDR3 in DNA: TGTGCCAGCAGCCAGAGGCCGGGAACGGAGCAGTACTTC. The encoded protein is CASSQRPGTEQYF. The chain has TRBV12-3 or TRBV12-4 and TRBJ2-7, with D possibly matching TRBD2 (5 bases). The CDR3 length is 13 residues. Deletions cut 6 bases from V and 7 bases from J, with 16 bases between.

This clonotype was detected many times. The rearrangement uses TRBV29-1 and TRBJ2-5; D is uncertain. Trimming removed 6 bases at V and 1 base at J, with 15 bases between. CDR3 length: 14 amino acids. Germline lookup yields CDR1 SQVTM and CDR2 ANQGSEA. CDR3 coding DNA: TGCAGCGTGCCCCCATGGGGTCCCCAAGAGACCCAGTACTTC. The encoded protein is CSVPPWGPQETQYF.

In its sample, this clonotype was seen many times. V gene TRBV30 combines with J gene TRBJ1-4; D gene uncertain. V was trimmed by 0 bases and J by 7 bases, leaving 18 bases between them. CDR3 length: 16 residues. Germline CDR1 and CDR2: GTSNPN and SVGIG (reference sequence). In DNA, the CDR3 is TGTGCCTGGAGTGTAGGCCGGGTAGTACGAGGTGAAAAACTGTTTTTT. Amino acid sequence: CAWSVGRVVRGEKLFF. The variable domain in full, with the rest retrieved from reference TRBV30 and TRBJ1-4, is SQTIHQWPATLVQPVGSPLSLECTVEGTSNPNLYWYRQAAGRGLQLLFYSVGIGQISSEVPQNLSASRPQDRQFILSSKKLLLSDSGFYLCAWSVGRVVRGEKLFFGSGTQLSVL.

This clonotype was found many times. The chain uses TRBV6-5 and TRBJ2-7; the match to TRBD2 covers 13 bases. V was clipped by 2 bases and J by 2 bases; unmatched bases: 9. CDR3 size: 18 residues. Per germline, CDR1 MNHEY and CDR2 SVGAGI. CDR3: CASSYLGTSGATAYEQYF. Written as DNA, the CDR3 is TGTGCCAGCAGTTACCTGGGGACTAGCGGGGCGACAGCCTACGAGCAGTACTTC.

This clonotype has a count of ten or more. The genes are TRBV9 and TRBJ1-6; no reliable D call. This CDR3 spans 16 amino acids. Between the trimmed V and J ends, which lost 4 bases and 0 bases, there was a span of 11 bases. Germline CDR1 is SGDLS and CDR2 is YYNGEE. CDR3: CASSPRPSSYNSPLHF. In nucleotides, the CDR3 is TGTGCCAGCAGCCCCCGCCCCAGCTCCTATAATTCACCCCTCCACTTT.

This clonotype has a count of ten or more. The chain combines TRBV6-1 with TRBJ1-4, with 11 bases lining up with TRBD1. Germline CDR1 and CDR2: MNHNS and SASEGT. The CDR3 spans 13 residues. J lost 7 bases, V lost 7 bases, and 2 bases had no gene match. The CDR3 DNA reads TGTGCCAGCAAGGGGACAGGGGGTGAAAAACTGTTTTTT. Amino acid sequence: CASKGTGGEKLFF.

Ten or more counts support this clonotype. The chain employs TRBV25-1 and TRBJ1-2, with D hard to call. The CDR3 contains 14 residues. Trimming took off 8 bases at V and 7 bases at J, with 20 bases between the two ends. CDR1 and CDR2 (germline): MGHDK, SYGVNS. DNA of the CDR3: TGTGCCAGCTCTCCCGGGCAGCCCGGCGGTGGCTACACCTTC. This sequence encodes CASSPGQPGGGYTF.

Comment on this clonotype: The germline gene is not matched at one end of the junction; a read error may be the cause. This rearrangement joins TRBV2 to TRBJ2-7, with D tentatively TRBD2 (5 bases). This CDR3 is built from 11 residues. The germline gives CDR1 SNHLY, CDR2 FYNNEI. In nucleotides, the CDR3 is TGTGCCAGCAGTACCCTTTACGAGCGGTACTTT. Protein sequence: CASSTLYERYF.

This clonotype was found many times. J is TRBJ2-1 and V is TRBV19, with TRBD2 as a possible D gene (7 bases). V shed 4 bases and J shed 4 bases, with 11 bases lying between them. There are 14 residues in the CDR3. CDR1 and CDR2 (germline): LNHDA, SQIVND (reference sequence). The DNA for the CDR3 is TGTGCCAGTAGTAACGGGGGGCCTTACAATGAGCAGTTCTTC. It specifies CASSNGGPYNEQFF.

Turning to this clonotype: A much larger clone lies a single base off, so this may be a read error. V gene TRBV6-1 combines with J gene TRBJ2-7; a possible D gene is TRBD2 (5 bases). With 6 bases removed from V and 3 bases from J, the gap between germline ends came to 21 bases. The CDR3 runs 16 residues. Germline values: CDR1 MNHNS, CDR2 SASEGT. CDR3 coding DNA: TGTGCCAGCAGGGAACAGCTAAGTTACCGGGGCTACGAGCAGTACTTC. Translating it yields CASREQLSYRGYEQYF.